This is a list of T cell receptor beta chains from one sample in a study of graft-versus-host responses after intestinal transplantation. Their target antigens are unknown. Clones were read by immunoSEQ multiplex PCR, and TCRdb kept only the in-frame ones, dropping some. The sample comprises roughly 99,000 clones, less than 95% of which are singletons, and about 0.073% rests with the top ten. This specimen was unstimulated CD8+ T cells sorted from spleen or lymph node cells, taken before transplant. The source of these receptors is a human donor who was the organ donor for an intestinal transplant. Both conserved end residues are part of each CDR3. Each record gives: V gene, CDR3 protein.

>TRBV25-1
CASSGGAGIRSYEQYF
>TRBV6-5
CASRTTGRGETQYF
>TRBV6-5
CASSFVGGVTDTQYF
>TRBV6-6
CASSPRGTVYGYTF
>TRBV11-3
CASSLVLQAMYRGPPQHF
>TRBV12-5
CASGLVQRNYNEQFF
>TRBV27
CASSPRTGHQPQHF
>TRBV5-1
CASSLVAGRSSNRYGYTF
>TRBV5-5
CASRLQETTEAFF
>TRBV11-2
CASSLESWGDGSYEQYF
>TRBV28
CASSLIGSFTYNEQFF
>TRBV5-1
CASSVVTGYNEQFF
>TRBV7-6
CASSLSTGGDYNEQFF
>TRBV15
CATNPTGGGQEAFF
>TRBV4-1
CASSQDSGYEQYF